The T cell receptor beta chain under discussion was sequenced for a study of blood T cells in healthy people across ages. The authors ran a second PCR of roughly 6 to 12 cycles using a sample-barcoded 5' primer and a J-beta primer mix. TCRdb re-derived calls from the 5' RACE reads in MiXCR, one entry per CDR3 protein. The repertoire has approximately 800,000 distinct CDR3 sequences, under 40% of them found once; the top ten carry 10% to 15%. Germline assignment: CDR1 DFQATT and CDR2 SNEGSKA (reference sequence). This CDR3 comprises 15 residues. Each donor's blood draw was roughly 10 milliliters of peripheral blood. As for this clonotype: A read error may produce the germline difference seen at one junction end.

Sequencing was done on a sample of blood. The sequence was collected from a man between 18 and 29 years old in good health. V is TRBV20-1 and J is TRBJ2-5, with TRBD2 matching over 7 bases. The J call could be wrong; TRBJ2-1 is a better fit for the DNA end. The CDR3 region has the DNA TGCAGTGCGAGAGGAGGGCGGGGGACCCAAGAGACCCAGTTCTTC. Protein: CSARGGRGTQETQFF.